This TCR beta chain came from a study of beta chain features in type 1 diabetes. Every bit of the isolated RNA underwent reverse transcription, so sequencing read expressed TCRB transcripts. TCRdb's table, derived via immunoSEQ multiplex PCR, lists solely in-frame clones and lacks some. The top ten hold 0.023% of the sample, which has some 900,000 clones, under 20% seen once. CDR1 SGHTS and CDR2 YDEGEE come from the germline V gene. The length of the CDR3 is 17 residues. Trimming removed 1 base from V and 0 bases from J, with 11 bases in between. This clone was picked up a small number of times. The source is a woman younger than 35 in good health. Sequencing was performed on naive CD4+ T cells from blood. The chain joins TRBV5-8 to TRBJ2-6; the D is unclear. For the CDR3, the DNA is TGTGCCAGCAGCTTGTTTCAGAAAAGCTCTGGGGCCAACGTCCTGACTTTC. Translated: CASSLFQKSSGANVLTF.